This TCR beta chain came from a study of CD8 T cells in ankylosing spondylitis. The TCR beta libraries were generated through quantitative 5'-RACE incorporating molecular barcodes. TCRdb re-analysed the 5' RACE reads in MiXCR, keeping a single row per CDR3 protein. The table has 350,000 to 550,000 distinct CDR3 sequences, roughly 26% seen once. The CDR3 runs 14 residues. Germline CDR1 and CDR2: MRHNA and SNTAGT. V was clipped by 6 bases and J by 5 bases; unmatched bases: 5. This clonotype was found once. Its antigen is currently unknown. Study-level points and caveats: Significantly higher representation of disease-linked clones was reported for matched ankylosing spondylitis synovial fluid. In ankylosing spondylitis blood, a motif of roughly 8 highly homologous TCR beta variants appeared characteristic.

Sequenced input: blood, either unsorted or a sorted T cell fraction (not recorded which). This clonotype originated in a male donor with ankylosing spondylitis. This chain links TRBV6-4 with TRBJ2-2, with 8 bases identical to TRBD2. The CDR3 here is CASRAGVSTGELFF. The CDR3 DNA is TGTGCCAGCAGAGCGGGAGTATCGACCGGGGAGCTGTTTTTT.